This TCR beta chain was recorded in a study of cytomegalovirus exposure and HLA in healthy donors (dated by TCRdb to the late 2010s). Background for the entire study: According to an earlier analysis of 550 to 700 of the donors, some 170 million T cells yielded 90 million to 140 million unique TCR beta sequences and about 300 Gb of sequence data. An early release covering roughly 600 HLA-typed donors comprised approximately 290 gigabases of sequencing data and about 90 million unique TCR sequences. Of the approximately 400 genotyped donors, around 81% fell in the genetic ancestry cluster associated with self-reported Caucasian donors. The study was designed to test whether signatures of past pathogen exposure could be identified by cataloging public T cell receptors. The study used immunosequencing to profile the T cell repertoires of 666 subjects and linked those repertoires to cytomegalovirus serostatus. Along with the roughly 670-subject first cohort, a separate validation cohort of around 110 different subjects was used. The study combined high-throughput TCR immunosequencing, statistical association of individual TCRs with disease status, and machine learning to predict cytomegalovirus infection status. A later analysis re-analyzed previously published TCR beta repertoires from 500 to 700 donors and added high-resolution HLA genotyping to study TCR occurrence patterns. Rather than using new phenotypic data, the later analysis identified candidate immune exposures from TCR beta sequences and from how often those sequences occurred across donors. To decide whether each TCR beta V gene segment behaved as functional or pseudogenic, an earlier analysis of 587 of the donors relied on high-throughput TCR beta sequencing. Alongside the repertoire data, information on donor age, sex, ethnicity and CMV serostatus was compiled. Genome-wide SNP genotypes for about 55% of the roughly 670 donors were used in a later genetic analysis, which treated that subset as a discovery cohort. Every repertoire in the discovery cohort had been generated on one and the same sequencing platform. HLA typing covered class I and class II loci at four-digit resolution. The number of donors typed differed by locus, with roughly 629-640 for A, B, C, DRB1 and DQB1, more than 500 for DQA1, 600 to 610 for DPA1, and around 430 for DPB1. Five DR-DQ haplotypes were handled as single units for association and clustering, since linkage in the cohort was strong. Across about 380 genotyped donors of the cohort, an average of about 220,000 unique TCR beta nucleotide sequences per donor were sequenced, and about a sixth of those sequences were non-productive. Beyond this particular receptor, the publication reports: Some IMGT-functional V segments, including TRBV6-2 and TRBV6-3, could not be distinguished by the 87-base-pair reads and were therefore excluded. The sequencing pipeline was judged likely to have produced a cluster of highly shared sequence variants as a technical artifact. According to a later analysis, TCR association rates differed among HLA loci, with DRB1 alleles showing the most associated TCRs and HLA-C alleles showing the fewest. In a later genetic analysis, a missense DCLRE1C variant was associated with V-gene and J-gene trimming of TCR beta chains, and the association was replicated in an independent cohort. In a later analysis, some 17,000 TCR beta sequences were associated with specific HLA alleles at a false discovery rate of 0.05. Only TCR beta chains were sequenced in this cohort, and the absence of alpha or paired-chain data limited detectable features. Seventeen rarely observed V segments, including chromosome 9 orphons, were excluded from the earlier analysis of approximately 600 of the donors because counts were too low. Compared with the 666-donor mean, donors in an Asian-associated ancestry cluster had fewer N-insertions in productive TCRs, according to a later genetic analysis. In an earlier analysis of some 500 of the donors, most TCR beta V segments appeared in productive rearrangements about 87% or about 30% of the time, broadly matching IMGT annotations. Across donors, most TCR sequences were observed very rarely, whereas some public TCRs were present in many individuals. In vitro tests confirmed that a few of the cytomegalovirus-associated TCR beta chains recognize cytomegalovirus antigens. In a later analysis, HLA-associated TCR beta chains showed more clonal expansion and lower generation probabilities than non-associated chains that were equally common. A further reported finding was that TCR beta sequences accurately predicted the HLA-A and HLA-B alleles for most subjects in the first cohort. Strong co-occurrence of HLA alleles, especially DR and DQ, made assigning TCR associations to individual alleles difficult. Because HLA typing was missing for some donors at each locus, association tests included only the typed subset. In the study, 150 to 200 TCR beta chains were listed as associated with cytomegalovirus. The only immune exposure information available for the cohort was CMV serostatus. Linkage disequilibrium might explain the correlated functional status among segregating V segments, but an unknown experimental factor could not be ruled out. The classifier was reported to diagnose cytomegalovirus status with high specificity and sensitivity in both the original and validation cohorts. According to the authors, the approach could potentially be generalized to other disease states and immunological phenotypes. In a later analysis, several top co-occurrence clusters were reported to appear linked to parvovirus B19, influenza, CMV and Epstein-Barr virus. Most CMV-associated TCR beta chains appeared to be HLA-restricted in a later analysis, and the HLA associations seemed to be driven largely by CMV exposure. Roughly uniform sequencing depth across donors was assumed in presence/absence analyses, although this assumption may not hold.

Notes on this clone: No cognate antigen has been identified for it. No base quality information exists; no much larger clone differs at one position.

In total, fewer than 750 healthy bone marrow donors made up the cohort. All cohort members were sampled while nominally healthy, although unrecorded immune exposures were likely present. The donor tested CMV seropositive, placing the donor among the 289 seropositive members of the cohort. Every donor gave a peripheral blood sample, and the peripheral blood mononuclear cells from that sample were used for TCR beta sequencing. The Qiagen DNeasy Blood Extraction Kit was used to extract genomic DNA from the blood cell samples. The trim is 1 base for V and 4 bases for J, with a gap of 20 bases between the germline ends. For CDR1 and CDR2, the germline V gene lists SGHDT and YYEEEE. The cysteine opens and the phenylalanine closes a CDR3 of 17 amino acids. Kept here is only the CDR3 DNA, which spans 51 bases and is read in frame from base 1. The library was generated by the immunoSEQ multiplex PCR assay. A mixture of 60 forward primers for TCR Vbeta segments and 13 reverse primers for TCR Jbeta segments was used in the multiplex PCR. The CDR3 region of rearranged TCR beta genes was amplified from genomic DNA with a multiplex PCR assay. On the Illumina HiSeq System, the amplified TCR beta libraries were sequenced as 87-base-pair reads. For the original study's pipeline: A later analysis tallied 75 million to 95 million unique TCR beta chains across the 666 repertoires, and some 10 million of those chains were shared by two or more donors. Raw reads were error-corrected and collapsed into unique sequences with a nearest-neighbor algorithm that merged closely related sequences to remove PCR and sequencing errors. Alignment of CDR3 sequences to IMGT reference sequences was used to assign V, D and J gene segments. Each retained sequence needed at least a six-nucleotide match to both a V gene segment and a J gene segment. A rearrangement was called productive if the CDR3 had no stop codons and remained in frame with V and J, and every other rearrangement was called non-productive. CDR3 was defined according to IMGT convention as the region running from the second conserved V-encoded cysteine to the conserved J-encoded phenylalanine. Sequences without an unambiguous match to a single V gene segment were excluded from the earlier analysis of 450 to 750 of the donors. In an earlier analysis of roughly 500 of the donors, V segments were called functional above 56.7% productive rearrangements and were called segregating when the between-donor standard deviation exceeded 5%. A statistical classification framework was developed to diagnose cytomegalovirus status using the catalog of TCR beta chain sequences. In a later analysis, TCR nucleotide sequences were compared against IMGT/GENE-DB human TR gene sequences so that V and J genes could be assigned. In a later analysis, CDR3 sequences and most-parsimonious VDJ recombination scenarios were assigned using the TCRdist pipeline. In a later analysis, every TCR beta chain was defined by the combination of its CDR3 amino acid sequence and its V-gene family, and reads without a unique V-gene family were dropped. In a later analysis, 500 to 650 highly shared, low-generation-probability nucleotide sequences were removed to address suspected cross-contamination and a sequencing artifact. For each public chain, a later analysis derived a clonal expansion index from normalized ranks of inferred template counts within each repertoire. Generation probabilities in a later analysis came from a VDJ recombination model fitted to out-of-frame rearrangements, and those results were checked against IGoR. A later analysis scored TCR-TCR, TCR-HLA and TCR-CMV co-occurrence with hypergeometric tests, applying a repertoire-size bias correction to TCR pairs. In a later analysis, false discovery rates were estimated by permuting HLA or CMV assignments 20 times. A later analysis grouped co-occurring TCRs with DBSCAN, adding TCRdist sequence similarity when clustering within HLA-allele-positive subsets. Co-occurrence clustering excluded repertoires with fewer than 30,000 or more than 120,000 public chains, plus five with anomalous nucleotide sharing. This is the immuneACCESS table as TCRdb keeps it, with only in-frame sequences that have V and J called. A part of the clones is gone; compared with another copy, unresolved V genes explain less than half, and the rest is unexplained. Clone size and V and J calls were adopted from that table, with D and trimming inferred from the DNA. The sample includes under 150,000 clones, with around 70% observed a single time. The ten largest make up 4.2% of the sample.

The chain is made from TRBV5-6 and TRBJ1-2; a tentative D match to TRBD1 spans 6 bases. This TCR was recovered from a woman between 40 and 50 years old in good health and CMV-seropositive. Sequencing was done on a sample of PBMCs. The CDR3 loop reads CASSLKTGQAGLYGYTF. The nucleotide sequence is TGTGCCAGCAGCTTGAAGACAGGCCAAGCAGGTCTCTATGGCTACACCTTC.